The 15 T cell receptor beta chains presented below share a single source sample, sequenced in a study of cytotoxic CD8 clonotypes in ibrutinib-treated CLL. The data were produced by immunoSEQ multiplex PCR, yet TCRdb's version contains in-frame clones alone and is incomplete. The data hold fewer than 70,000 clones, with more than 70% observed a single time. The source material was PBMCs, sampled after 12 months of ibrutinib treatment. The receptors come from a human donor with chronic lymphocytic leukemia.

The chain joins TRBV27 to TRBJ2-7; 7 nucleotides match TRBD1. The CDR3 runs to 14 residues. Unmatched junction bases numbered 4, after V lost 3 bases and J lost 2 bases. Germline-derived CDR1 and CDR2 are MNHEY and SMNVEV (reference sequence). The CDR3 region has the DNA TGTGCCAGCAGTTTCCGCGACAGGGCCTACGAGCAGTACTTC. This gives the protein CASSFRDRAYEQYF.

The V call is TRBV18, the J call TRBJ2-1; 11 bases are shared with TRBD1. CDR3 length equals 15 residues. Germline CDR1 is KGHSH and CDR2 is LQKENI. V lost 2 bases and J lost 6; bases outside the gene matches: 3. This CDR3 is CASSPGTGGFNEQFF. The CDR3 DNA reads TGTGCCAGCTCACCAGGGACAGGGGGATTCAATGAGCAGTTCTTC.

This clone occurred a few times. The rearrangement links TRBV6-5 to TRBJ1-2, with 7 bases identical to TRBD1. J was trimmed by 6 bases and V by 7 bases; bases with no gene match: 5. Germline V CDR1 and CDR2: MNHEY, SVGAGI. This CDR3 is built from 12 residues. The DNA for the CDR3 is TGTGCCAGCACCTACAGGGGCCATGGCTACACCTTC. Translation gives CASTYRGHGYTF.

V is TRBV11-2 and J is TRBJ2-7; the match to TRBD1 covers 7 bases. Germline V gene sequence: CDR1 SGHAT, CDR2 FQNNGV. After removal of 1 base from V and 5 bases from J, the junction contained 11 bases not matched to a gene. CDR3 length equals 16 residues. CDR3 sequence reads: CASSLVPTGSGHEQYF. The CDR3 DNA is TGTGCCAGCAGCTTAGTCCCGACAGGGTCGGGTCACGAGCAGTACTTC.

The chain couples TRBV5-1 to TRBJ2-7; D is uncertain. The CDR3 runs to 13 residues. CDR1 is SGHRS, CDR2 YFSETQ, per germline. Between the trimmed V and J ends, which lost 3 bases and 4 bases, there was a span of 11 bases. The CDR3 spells CASSSTLGYEQYF. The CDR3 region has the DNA TGCGCCAGCAGCTCAACCTTGGGGTACGAGCAGTACTTC.

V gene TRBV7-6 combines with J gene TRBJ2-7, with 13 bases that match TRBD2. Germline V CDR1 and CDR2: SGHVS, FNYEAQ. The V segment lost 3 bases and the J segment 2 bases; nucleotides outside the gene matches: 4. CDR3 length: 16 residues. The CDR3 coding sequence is TGTGCCAGCAGCTTTGGGACTAGCGGGATACCCTACGAGCAGTACTTC. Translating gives CASSFGTSGIPYEQYF.

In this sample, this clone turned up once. DNA of the CDR3: TGTGCCAGCAGCAACGGCAGGGTTGCCTACGAGCAGTACTTC. Protein product: CASSNGRVAYEQYF. The chain couples TRBV11-2 to TRBJ2-7, with D perhaps TRBD1 (5 bases). The ends were cut back, 5 bases at V and 2 bases at J, with 13 bases in the middle. CDR1 is SGHAT, CDR2 FQNNGV, per germline. This CDR3 is 14 amino acids long.

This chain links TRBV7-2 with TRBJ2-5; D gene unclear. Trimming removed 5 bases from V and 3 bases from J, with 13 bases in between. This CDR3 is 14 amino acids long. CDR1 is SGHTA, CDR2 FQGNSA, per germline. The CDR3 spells CASSVIWAEETQYF. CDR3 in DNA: TGTGCCAGCAGCGTCATTTGGGCGGAAGAGACCCAGTACTTC. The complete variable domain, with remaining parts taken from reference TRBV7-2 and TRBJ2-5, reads GAGVSQSPSNKVTEKGKDVELRCDPISGHTALYWYRQSLGQGLEFLIYFQGNSAPDKSGLPSDRFSAERTGGSVSTLTIQRTQQEDSAVYLCASSVIWAEETQYFGPGTRLLVL.

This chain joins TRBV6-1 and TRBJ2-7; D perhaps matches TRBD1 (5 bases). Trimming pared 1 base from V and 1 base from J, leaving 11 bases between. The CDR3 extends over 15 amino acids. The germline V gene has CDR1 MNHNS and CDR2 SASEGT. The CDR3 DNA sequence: TGTGCCAGCAGTGAAGGAGTAGGGGTGTCCTACGAGCAGTACTTC. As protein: CASSEGVGVSYEQYF.

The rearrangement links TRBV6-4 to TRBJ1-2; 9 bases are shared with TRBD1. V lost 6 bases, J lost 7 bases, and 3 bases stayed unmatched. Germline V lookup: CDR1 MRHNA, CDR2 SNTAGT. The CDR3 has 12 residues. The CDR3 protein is CASSSDRGGYTF. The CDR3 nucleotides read TGTGCCAGCAGCTCGGACAGGGGTGGCTACACCTTC.

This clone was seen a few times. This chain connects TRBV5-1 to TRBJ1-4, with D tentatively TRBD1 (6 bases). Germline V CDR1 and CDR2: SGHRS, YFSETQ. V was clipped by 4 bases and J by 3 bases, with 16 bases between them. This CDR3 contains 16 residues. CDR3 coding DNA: TGCGCCAGCAGCATACAGGGCTCGTCCGCTAATGAAAAACTGTTTTTT. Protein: CASSIQGSSANEKLFF.

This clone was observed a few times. CDR3 loop: CASSQDRQGGYNEQFF. The CDR3 coding sequence is TGTGCCAGCAGCCAGGACCGACAGGGAGGTTACAATGAGCAGTTCTTC. The chain joins TRBV4-2 to TRBJ2-1; D might be TRBD1 (7 bases). V dropped 3 bases and J dropped 4 bases, with 16 bases sitting between them. This CDR3 has 16 residues. CDR1 and CDR2 from the germline V gene are LGHNA and YNFKEQ.

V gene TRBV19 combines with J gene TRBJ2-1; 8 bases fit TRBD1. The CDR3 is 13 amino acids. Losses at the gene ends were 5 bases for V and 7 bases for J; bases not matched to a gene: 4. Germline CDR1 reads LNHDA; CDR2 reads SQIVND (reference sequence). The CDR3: CASSLNRGNEQFF. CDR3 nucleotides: TGTGCCAGTAGTCTTAACAGGGGGAATGAGCAGTTCTTC.

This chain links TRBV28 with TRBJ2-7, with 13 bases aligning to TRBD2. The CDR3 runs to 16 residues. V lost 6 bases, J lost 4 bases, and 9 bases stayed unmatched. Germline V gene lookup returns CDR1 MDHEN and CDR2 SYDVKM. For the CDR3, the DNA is TGTGCCAGCAGACCTATGACTAGCGGGAGGATTTACGAGCAGTACTTC. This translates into CASRPMTSGRIYEQYF.

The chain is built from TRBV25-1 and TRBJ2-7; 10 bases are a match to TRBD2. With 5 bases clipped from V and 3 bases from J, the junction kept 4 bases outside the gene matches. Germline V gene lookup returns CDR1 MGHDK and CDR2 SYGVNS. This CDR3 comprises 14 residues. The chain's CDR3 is CASSKLAGSYEQYF. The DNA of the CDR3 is TGTGCCAGCAGTAAACTAGCGGGAAGCTACGAGCAGTACTTC.